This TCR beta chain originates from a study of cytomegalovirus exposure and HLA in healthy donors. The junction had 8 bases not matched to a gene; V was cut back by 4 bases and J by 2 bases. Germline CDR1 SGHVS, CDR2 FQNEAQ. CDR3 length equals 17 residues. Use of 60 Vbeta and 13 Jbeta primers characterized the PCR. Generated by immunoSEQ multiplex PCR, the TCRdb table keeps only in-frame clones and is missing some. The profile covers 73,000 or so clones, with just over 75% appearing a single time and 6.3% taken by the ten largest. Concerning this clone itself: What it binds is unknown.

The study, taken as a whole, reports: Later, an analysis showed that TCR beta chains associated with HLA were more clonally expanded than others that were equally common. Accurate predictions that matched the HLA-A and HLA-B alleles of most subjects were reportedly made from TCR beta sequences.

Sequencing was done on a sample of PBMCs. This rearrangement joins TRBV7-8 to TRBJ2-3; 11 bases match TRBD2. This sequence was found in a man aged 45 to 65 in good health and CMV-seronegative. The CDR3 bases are TGTGCCAGCAGCTCGGGGACTAGCGGATACAACACAGATACGCAGTATTTT. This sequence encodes CASSSGTSGYNTDTQYF. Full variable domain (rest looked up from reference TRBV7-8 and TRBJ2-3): GAGVSQSPRYKVAKRGQDVALRCDPISGHVSLFWYQQALGQGPEFLTYFQNEAQLDKSGLPSDRFFAERPEGSVSTLKIQRTQQEDSAVYLCASSSGTSGYNTDTQYFGPGTRLTVL.